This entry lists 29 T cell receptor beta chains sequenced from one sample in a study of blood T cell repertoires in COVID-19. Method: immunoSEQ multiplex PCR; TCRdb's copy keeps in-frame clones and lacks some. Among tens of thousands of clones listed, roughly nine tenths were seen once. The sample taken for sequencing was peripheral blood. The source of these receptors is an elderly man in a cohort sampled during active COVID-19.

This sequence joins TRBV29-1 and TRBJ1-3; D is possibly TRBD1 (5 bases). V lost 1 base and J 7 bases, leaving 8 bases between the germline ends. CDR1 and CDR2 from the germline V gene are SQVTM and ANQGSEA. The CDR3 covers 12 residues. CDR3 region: CSVEVGGNTIYF. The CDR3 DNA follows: TGCAGCGTTGAAGTCGGGGGGAACACCATATATTTT.

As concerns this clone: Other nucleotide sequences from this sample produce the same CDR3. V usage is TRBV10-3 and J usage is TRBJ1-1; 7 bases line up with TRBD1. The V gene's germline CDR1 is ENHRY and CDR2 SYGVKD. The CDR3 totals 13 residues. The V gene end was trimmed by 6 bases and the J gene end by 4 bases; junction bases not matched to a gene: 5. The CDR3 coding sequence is TGTGCCATCAGCCGACAGGGTGGCACTGAAGCTTTCTTT. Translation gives CAISRQGGTEAFF.

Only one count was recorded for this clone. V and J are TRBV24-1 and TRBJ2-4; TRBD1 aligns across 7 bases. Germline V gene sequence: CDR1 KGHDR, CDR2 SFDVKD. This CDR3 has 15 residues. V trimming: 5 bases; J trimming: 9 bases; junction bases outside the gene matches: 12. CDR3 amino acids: CATSAATGTRGIQYF. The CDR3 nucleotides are TGTGCCACCAGTGCCGCGACAGGGACGAGGGGCATTCAGTACTTC.

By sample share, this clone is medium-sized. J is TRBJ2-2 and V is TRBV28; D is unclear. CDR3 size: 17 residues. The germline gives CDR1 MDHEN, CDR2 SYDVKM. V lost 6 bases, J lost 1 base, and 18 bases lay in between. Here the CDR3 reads CASRSPSGQENTGELFF. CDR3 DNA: TGTGCCAGCAGATCTCCCTCTGGGCAGGAGAACACCGGGGAGCTGTTTTTT.

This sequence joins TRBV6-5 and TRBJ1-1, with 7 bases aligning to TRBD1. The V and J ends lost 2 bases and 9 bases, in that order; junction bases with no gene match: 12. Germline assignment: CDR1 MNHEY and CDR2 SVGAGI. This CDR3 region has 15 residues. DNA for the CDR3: TGTGCCAGCAGTTACGAAGGAGGGGGCTATACTAAAGCTTTCTTT. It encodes CASSYEGGGYTKAFF.

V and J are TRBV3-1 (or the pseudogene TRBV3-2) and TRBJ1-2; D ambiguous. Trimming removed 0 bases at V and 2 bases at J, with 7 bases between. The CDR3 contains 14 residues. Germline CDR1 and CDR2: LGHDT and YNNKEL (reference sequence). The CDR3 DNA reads TGTGCCAGCAGCCAAGAGGGCACAAACTATGGCTACACCTTC. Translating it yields CASSQEGTNYGYTF.

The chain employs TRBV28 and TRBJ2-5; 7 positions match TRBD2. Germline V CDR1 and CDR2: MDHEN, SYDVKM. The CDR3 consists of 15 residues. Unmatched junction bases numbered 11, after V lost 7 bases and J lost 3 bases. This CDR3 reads CASISPGGGKETQYF. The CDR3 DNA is TGTGCCAGCATTTCCCCTGGGGGGGGAAAAGAGACCCAGTACTTC.

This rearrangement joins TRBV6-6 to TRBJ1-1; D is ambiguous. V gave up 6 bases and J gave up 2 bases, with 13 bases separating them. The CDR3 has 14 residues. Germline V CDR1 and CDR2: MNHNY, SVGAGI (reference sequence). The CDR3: CASRTAQDNTEAFF. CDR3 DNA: TGTGCCAGCAGAACTGCCCAGGATAACACTGAAGCTTTCTTT.

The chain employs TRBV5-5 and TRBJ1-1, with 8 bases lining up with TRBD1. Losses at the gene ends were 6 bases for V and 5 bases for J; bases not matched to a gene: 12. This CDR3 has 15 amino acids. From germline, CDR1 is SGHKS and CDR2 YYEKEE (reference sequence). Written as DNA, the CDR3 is TGTGCCAGCAACATCGCCAGGGGGCTTTTGACTGAAGCTTTCTTT. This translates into CASNIARGLLTEAFF.

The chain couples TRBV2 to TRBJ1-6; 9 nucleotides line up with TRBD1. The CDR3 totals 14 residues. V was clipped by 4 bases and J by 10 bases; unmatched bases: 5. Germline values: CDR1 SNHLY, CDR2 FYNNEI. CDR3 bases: TGTGCCAGCAGTGGACAGGGGGGTAACTCACCCCTCCACTTT. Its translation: CASSGQGGNSPLHF.

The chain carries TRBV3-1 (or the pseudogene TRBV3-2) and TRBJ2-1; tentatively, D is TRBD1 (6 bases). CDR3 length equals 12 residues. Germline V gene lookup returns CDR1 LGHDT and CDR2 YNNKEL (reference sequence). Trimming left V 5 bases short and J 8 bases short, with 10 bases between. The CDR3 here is CASSTPGDEQFF. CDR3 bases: TGTGCCAGCAGCACACCAGGGGATGAGCAGTTCTTC.

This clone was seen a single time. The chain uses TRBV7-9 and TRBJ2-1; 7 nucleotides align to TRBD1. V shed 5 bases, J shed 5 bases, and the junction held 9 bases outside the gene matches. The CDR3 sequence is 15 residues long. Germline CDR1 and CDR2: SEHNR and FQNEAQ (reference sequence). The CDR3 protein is CASSPDRPLHNEQFF. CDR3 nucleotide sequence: TGTGCCAGCAGCCCGGACAGGCCCCTTCACAATGAGCAGTTCTTC.

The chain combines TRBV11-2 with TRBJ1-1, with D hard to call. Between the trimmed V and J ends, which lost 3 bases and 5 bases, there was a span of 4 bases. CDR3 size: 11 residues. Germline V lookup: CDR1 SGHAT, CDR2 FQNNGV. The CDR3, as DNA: TGTGCCAGCAGCTTCGAGACTGAAGCTTTCTTT. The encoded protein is CASSFETEAFF.

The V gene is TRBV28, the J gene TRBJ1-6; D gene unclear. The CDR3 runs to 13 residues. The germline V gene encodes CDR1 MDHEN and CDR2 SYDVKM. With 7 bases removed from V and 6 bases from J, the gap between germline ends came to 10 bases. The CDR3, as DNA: TGTGCCAGCAAGATGGCGGGTAATTCACCCCTCCACTTT. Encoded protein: CASKMAGNSPLHF.

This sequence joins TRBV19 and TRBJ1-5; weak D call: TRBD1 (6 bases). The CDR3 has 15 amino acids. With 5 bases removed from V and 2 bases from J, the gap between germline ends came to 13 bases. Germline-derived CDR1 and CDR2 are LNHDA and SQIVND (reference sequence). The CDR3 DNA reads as TGTGCCAGTAGTGGTTTACACAGGGGCAATCAGCCCCAGCATTTT. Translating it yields CASSGLHRGNQPQHF.

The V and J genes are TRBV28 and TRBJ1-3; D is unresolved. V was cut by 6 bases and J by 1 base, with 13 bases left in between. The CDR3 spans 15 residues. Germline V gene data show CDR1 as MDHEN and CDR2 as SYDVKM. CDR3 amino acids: CASRTVAGSGNTIYF. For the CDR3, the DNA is TGTGCCAGCAGGACCGTCGCCGGGTCTGGAAACACCATATATTTT.

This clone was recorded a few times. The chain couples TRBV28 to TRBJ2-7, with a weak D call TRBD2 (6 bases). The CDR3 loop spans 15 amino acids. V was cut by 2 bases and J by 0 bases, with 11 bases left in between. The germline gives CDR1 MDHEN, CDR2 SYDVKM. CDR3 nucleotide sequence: TGTGCCAGCAGTTTAGGAGGGGCCCGCTCCTACGAGCAGTACGTC. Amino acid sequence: CASSLGGARSYEQYV.

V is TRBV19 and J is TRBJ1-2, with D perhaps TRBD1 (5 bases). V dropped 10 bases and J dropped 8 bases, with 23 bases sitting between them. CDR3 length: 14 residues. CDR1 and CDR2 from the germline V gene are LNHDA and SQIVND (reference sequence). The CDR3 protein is CATKWGDGSWGYTF. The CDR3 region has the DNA TGTGCCACCAAATGGGGGGACGGCAGTTGGGGCTACACCTTC.

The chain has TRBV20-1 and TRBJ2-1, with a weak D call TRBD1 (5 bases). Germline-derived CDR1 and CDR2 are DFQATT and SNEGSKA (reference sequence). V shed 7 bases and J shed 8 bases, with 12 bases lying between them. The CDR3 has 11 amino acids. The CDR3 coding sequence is TGCAGTGTGGCAGGGATGGATGAGCAGTTCTTC. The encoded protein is CSVAGMDEQFF.

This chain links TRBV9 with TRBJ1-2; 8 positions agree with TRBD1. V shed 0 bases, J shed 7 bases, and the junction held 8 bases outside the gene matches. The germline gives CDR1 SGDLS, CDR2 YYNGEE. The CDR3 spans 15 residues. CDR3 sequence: CASSVVGTGSSGYTF. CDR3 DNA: TGTGCCAGCAGCGTAGTCGGGACAGGTTCTTCTGGCTACACCTTC.

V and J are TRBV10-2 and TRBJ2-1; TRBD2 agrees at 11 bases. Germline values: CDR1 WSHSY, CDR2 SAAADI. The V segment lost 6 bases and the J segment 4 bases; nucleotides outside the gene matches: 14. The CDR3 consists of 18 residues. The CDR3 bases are TGCGCCAGCAGCCCCGGCAGGATAGCGGGGGGGCCATACAATGAGCAGTTCTTC. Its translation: CASSPGRIAGGPYNEQFF.

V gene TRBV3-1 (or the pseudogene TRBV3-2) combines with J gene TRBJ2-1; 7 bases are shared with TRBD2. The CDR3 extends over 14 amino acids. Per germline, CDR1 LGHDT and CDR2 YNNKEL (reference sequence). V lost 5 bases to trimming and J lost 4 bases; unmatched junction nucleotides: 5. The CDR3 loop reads CASSAREVYNEQFF. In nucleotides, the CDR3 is TGTGCCAGCAGCGCCCGGGAGGTTTACAATGAGCAGTTCTTC.

CDR3 bases: TGTGCCAGCAGTGTGCAGCGCCCAATCACAGATACGCAGTATTTT. It codes for CASSVQRPITDTQYF. This chain joins TRBV2 and TRBJ2-3; D is unresolved. The V end was cut by 4 bases, the J end by 2 bases, with 13 bases between. Germline V gene sequence: CDR1 SNHLY, CDR2 FYNNEI. The CDR3 loop spans 15 amino acids.

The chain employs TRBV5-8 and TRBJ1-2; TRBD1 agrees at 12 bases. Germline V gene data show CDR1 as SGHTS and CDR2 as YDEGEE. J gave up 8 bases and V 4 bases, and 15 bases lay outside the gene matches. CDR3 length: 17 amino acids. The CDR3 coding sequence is TGTGCCAGCAGCCTACAAGGGACAGGGGGCTTTTCGTTCGGCTACACCTTC. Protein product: CASSLQGTGGFSFGYTF.

The DNA for the CDR3 is TGCGCCAGCAGCTTGGTGGGCGCCAGCTCCTACAATGAGCAGTTCTTC. This gives the protein CASSLVGASSYNEQFF. The V and J genes are TRBV5-1 and TRBJ2-1, with D unresolved. Germline CDR1 SGHRS, CDR2 YFSETQ. Trimming shortened V by 0 bases and J by 0 bases, and 10 bases separated the two germline ends. CDR3 size: 16 residues.

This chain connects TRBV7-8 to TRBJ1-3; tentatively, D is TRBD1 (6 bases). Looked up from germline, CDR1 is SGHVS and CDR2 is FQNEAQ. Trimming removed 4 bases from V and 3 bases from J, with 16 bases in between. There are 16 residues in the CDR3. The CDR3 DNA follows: TGTGCCAGCAGCTCAAGAACAGGGAGCTTTGGAAACACCATATATTTT. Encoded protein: CASSSRTGSFGNTIYF. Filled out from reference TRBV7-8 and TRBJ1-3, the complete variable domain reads GAGVSQSPRYKVAKRGQDVALRCDPISGHVSLFWYQQALGQGPEFLTYFQNEAQLDKSGLPSDRFFAERPEGSVSTLKIQRTQQEDSAVYLCASSSRTGSFGNTIYFGEGSWLTVV.

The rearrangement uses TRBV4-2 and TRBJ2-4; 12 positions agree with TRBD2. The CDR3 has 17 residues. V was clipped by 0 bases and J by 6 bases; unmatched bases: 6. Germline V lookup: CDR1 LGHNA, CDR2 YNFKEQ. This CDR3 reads CASSQESSGGAGNIQYF. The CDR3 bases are TGTGCCAGCAGCCAAGAGTCTAGCGGGGGGGCGGGAAACATTCAGTACTTC.

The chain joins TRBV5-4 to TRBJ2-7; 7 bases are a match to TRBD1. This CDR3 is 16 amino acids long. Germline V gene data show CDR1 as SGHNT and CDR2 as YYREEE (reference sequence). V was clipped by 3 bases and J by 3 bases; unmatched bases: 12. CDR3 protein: CASSYETGSRVYEQYF. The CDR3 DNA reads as TGTGCCAGCAGCTACGAGACAGGGTCCCGGGTCTACGAGCAGTACTTC.

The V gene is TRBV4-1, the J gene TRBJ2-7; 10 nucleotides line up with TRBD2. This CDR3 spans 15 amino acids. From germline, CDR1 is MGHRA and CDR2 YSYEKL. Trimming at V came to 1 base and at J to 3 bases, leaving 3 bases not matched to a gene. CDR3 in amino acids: CASSQASGGFYEQYF. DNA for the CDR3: TGCGCCAGCAGCCAAGCTAGCGGGGGTTTCTACGAGCAGTACTTC.